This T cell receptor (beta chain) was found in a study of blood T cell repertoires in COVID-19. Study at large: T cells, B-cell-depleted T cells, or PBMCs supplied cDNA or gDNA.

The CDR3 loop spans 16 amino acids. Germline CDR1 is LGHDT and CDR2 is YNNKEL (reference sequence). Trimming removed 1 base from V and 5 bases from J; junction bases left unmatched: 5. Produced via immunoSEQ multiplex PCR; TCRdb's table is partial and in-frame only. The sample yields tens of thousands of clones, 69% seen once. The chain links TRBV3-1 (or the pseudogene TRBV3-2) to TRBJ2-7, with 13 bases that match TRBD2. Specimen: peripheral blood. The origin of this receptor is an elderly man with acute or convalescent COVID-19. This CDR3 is CASSQAGLAGLNEQYF. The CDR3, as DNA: TGTGCCAGCAGCCAAGCGGGACTAGCGGGACTGAACGAGCAGTACTTC.